The source of this TCR beta chain is a study of T cells after yellow fever vaccination. Study context: Some fractions had low cell numbers, and these were prepared with SMART-Seq v4 Ultra Low Input. Points from the study as a whole: Post-booster samples contained most primary-vaccination clones (more than 95% CD4, less than 90% CD8). A weaker but faster secondary response was observed, peaking on day 5 versus 15. Clonotypes shared by both compartments, CD4 and CD8, made up a small share.

In this sample, this clonotype turned up many times. Its antigen is not known. Germline CDR1 MNHEY, CDR2 SVGAGI. V lost 4 bases to trimming and J lost 3 bases; unmatched junction nucleotides: 10. The CDR3 extends over 16 amino acids. TCRdb redid the calling of the 5' RACE reads with MiXCR, one entry per CDR3 protein. The top ten hold around 23% of the sample, which has over 250,000 distinct CDR3 sequences, roughly 3.9% seen once. This sequence was found in a man between 18 and 35 years old who received the YFV17D yellow fever vaccine. This material consisted of PBMCs, taken 5 days after the yellow fever booster vaccination. This rearrangement joins TRBV6-5 to TRBJ2-5; 8 bases fit TRBD1. The CDR3 spells CASSLYRGSSKETQYF. CDR3 in DNA: TGTGCCAGCAGTTTGTACAGGGGGTCCTCCAAAGAGACCCAGTACTTC.